These T cell receptor beta chains were read from a single sample in a study of blood T cell repertoires in COVID-19. Sequencing used immunoSEQ multiplex PCR; TCRdb keeps in-frame clones, though not all of them. The repertoire holds approximately 21,000 clones, with 86% as singletons. The specimen sequenced was peripheral blood. The receptors shown here come from a human donor with acute or convalescent COVID-19. The donor label of this sample is uncertain. CDR3s include the opening cysteine and the closing phenylalanine or tryptophan. Each record gives: CDR3 protein, CDR3 DNA, clone size, D gene, J gene, V gene. The D gene is left open where the match is weak. Size is omitted from some rows. Given values are once, few, many or a class for expanded clones.

CDR3: CASSPRAGSGALGYNEQFF
DNA: TGTGCCAGCAGCCCGAGGGCGGGGAGCGGGGCACTTGGGTACAATGAGCAGTTCTTC
size: NA
D: TRBD2
J: TRBJ2-1
V: TRBV9

CDR3: CASTPRGTGELFF
DNA: TGTGCCAGCACCCCAAGAGGCACCGGGGAGCTGTTTTTT
size: NA
D: NA
J: TRBJ2-2
V: TRBV16

CDR3: CASSLGQGQETQYF
DNA: TGTGCCAGTAGTTTGGGACAGGGTCAAGAGACCCAGTACTTC
size: NA
D: TRBD1
J: TRBJ2-5
V: TRBV19

CDR3: CASSSGAGSYNEQFF
DNA: TGTGCCAGCAGCTCTGGAGCCGGGTCCTACAATGAGCAGTTCTTC
size: NA
D: NA
J: TRBJ2-1
V: TRBV7-2

CDR3: CASSETPNQPQHF
DNA: TGTGCCAGCAGTGAGACACCAAATCAGCCCCAGCATTTT
size: few
D: NA
J: TRBJ1-5
V: TRBV6-1

CDR3: CASRGDRENIQYF
DNA: TGTGCCAGCAGGGGGGACAGGGAGAACATTCAGTACTTC
size: NA
D: TRBD1
J: TRBJ2-4
V: TRBV12-3/TRBV12-4

CDR3: CASSLTPQGRANEKLFF
DNA: TGTGCCAGCAGTCTCACCCCACAGGGTAGAGCGAATGAAAAACTGTTTTTT
size: NA
D: NA
J: TRBJ1-4
V: TRBV27

CDR3: CASSIVPAGGPNTDTQYF
DNA: TGTGCCAGTAGTATAGTTCCAGCGGGGGGCCCAAACACAGATACGCAGTATTTT
size: NA
D: TRBD2
J: TRBJ2-3
V: TRBV19

CDR3: CASSLVQGRAFF
DNA: TGTGCCAGCAGCTTAGTTCAGGGCCGCGCTTTCTTT
size: NA
D: NA
J: TRBJ1-1
V: TRBV7-9

CDR3: CASSRYYEQYF
DNA: TGTGCCAGCAGTCGCTACTACGAGCAGTACTTC
size: NA
D: NA
J: TRBJ2-7
V: TRBV27

CDR3: CASSPGQGGYNEQFF
DNA: TGTGCCAGCAGCCCCGGACAGGGTGGCTACAATGAGCAGTTCTTC
size: NA
D: TRBD1
J: TRBJ2-1
V: TRBV7-9

CDR3: CASSRQRGGTEAFF
DNA: TGTGCCAGTAGTCGACAGAGGGGGGGCACTGAAGCTTTCTTT
size: once
D: NA
J: TRBJ1-1
V: TRBV19

CDR3: CSFKDRVQETQYF
DNA: TGCAGCTTTAAGGACAGGGTCCAAGAGACCCAGTACTTC
size: once
D: TRBD1
J: TRBJ2-5
V: TRBV29-1

CDR3: CASSSGDSRGTIYF
DNA: TGTGCCAGCAGTTCCGGAGACAGCCGAGGCACCATATATTTT
size: few
D: NA
J: TRBJ1-3
V: TRBV27

CDR3: CAWTRGYEQYF
DNA: TGTGCCTGGACGCGGGGTTACGAGCAGTACTTC
size: NA
D: NA
J: TRBJ2-7
V: TRBV30

CDR3: CASSQIPQGSGNTIYF
DNA: TGTGCCAGCAGCCAAATACCACAGGGCTCTGGAAACACCATATATTTT
size: NA
D: NA
J: TRBJ1-3
V: TRBV14

CDR3: CASSGQGAEAFF
DNA: TGTGCCAGCAGCGGACAGGGGGCTGAAGCTTTCTTT
size: NA
D: TRBD1
J: TRBJ1-1
V: TRBV6-5

CDR3: CASSLAGFSNQPQHF
DNA: TGTGCCAGCAGCTTGGCAGGGTTTAGCAATCAGCCCCAGCATTTT
size: NA
D: NA
J: TRBJ1-5
V: TRBV5-8

CDR3: CASSHWTATGELFF
DNA: TGTGCCAGCAGCCACTGGACAGCCACCGGGGAGCTGTTTTTT
size: NA
D: NA
J: TRBJ2-2
V: TRBV3-1/TRBV3-2

CDR3: CAISEGNGGNQETQYF
DNA: TGTGCCATCAGTGAGGGCAACGGGGGGAACCAAGAGACCCAGTACTTC
size: NA
D: TRBD2
J: TRBJ2-5
V: TRBV10-3

CDR3: CASSRGGGMNTEAFF
DNA: TGTGCCAGCTCACGGGGCGGGGGAATGAACACTGAAGCTTTCTTT
size: NA
D: NA
J: TRBJ1-1
V: TRBV18

CDR3: CASSQDSGTDTQYF
DNA: TGTGCCAGCAGCCAAGATAGCGGGACAGATACGCAGTATTTT
size: NA
D: TRBD2
J: TRBJ2-3
V: TRBV3-1/TRBV3-2